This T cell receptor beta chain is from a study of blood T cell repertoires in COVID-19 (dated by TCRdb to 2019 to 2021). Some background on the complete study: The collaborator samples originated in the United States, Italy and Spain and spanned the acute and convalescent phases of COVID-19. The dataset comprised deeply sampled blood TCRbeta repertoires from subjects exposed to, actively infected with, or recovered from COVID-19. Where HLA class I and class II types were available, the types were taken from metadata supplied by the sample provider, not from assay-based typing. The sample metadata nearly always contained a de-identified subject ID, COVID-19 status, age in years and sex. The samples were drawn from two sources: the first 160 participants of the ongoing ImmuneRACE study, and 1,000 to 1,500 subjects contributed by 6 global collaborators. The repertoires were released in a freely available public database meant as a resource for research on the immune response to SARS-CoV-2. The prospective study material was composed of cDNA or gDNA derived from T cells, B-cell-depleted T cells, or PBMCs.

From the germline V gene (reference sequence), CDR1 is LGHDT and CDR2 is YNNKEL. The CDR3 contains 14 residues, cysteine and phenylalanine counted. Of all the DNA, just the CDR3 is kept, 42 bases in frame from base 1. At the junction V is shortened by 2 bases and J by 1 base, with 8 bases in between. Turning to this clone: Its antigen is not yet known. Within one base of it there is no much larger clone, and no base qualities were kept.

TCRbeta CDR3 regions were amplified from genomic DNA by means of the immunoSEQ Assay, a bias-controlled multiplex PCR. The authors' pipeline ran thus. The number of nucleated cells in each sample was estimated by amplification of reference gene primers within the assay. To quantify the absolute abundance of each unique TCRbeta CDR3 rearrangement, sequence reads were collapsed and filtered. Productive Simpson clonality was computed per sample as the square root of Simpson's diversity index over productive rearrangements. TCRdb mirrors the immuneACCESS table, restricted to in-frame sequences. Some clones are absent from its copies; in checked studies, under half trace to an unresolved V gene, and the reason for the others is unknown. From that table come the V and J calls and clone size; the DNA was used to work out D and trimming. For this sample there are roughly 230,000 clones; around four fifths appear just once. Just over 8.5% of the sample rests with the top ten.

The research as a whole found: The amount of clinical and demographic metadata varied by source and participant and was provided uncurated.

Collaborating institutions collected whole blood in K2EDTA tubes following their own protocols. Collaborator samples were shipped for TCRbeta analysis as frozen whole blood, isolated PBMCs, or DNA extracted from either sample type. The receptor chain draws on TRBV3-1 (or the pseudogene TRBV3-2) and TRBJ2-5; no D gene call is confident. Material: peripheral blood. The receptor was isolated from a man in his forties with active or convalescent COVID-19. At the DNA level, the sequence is TGTGCCAGCAGCCAATCTGACACCCAAGAGACCCAGTACTTC. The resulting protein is CASSQSDTQETQYF.